The 15 T cell receptor beta chains presented below share a single source sample, sequenced in a study of Ad26.COV2.S vaccination and SARS-CoV-2 variants. Treatment described: about 20 received Ad26.COV2.S at low or high dose, single or two shots; 5 received placebo; per-sample allocation not given. Day 63 following the first vaccine or placebo injection was when the samples were taken. TCRdb's table, derived via immunoSEQ multiplex PCR, lists solely in-frame clones and lacks some. The data contain about 350,000 clones, 86% of them singletons. The material was peripheral blood, obtained in a trial of Ad26.COV2.S vaccine versus placebo. Receptor source: a person between 18 and 65 years old who received the Ad26.COV2.S COVID-19 vaccine or a placebo.

This clone was detected many times. The chain carries TRBV4-2 and TRBJ2-7; 8 positions match TRBD1. Germline values: CDR1 LGHNA, CDR2 YNFKEQ. The CDR3 runs to 14 residues. The V and J ends lost 3 bases and 2 bases, in that order; junction bases with no gene match: 3. The CDR3 loop reads CASSHEDRAYEQYF. CDR3 sequence (DNA): TGTGCCAGCAGCCACGAGGACAGGGCCTACGAGCAGTACTTC.

The chain recombines TRBV4-3 with TRBJ1-2; D might be TRBD1 (6 bases). This CDR3 is built from 18 residues. Trimming pared 4 bases from V and 3 bases from J, leaving 24 bases between. The germline V gene has CDR1 LGHNA and CDR2 YSLEER. CDR3 loop: CASSPLTGGPLNDYGYTF. The CDR3 nucleotides read TGCGCCAGCAGCCCCCTCACCGGGGGCCCTTTAAATGACTATGGCTACACCTTC.

The chain links TRBV28 to TRBJ1-2; tentative D call: TRBD1 (5 bases). The V and J ends lost 3 bases and 4 bases respectively, with 12 bases between them. This CDR3 is 14 amino acids long. Germline CDR1 is MDHEN and CDR2 is SYDVKM. The CDR3 reads CASSFLDSGYGYTF. The CDR3 DNA reads TGTGCCAGCAGTTTCCTTGACAGCGGCTATGGCTACACCTTC.

This chain uses TRBV19 with TRBJ2-1; D not certain. The CDR3 loop spans 13 amino acids. Trimming left V 10 bases short and J 5 bases short, with 15 bases between. Germline lookup yields CDR1 LNHDA and CDR2 SQIVND (reference sequence). The CDR3 spells CATTGSWDNEQFF. CDR3 nucleotides: TGTGCCACTACCGGGTCCTGGGACAATGAGCAGTTCTTC.

With respect to this clone: The same CDR3 also results from other DNA sequences found in this sample. V gene TRBV7-2 combines with J gene TRBJ2-3; no firm D call. Trimming cost V 1 base and J 4 bases, with 6 bases left between them. Germline CDR1 SGHTA, CDR2 FQGNSA. The CDR3 extends over 13 amino acids. DNA of the CDR3: TGTGCCAGCAGCTTAGGACGAGCAGATACGCAGTATTTT. Residues: CASSLGRADTQYF.

The gene calls are TRBV6-2 or TRBV6-3 and TRBJ1-5; no definite D call. The CDR3 runs to 14 residues. The V end lost 6 bases, the J end lost 4 bases, and 13 bases lay between the germline ends. Per the germline V gene, CDR1 is MNHEY and CDR2 is SVGEGT. As DNA, the CDR3 is TGTGCCAGCAGCGGAGGTGGAGGAAATCAGCCCCAGCATTTT. This translates into CASSGGGGNQPQHF.

The CDR3 nucleotides are TGTGCCAGCAGCTTGCGGACTAGCGGGGGGGTCTACAATGAGCAGTTCTTC. It translates to CASSLRTSGGVYNEQFF. The genes are TRBV5-4 and TRBJ2-1, with 15 bases that match TRBD2. Germline V gene lookup returns CDR1 SGHNT and CDR2 YYREEE (reference sequence). The CDR3 is 17 amino acids. V was clipped by 1 base and J by 3 bases; unmatched bases: 2.

The sample holds a few counts of this clone. V usage is TRBV10-1 and J usage is TRBJ1-2; perhaps TRBD1 as D (6 bases). Trimming took 8 bases from V and 1 from J, leaving 23 bases between them. Germline CDR1 and CDR2: WNHNN and SYGVQD (reference sequence). This CDR3 has 17 amino acids. The CDR3 nucleotides are TGCGCCAGCCGCCGAAACAGGGTGGGGTTAAGTAACTATGGCTACACCTTC. As protein: CASRRNRVGLSNYGYTF.

V usage is TRBV24-1 and J usage is TRBJ1-2, with 11 bases identical to TRBD1. CDR1 is KGHDR, CDR2 SFDVKD, per germline. The CDR3 has 14 residues. V was clipped by 4 bases and J by 6 bases; unmatched bases: 3. CDR3 nucleotides: TGTGCCACCAGTGAGCCGGGACAGGGGGATGGCTACACCTTC. Its protein is CATSEPGQGDGYTF.

The chain has TRBV5-1 and TRBJ1-2; D is uncertain. The CDR3 has 16 residues. V gave up 4 bases and J gave up 7 bases, with 23 bases separating them. Germline V lookup: CDR1 SGHRS, CDR2 YFSETQ. The CDR3 loop is CASSPNQDLRGSGYTF. CDR3 DNA: TGCGCCAGCAGCCCAAACCAGGACTTACGTGGGAGTGGCTACACCTTC.

This chain links TRBV13 with TRBJ2-7; 12 positions agree with TRBD1. V lost 4 bases, J lost 5 bases, and 6 bases stayed unmatched. The CDR3 extends over 15 amino acids. Germline V gene lookup returns CDR1 PRHDT and CDR2 FYEKMQ (reference sequence). The CDR3 coding sequence is TGTGCCAGCAGCTCGCCGGGACAGGGGGCCGACGAGCAGTACTTC. It yields the protein CASSSPGQGADEQYF.

The chain has TRBV7-2 and TRBJ1-4; D is unclear. V dropped 0 bases and J dropped 0 bases, with 8 bases sitting between them. This CDR3 has 16 residues. Germline CDR1 is SGHTA and CDR2 is FQGNSA. The CDR3 sequence: CASSLARPATNEKLFF. The CDR3 bases are TGTGCCAGCAGCTTAGCCAGGCCTGCAACTAATGAAAAACTGTTTTTT.

To note about this clone: The junction departs from the called germline gene at one end, perhaps through a read error. V usage is TRBV28 and J usage is TRBJ2-7; 14 bases fit TRBD2. Germline lookup yields CDR1 MDHEN and CDR2 SYDVKM. CDR3 length equals 14 residues. In nucleotides, the CDR3 is TGTGCCAGCAGTAGGGCGGGGACTAGCGGGAGTTCGGTCTTC. It is translated as CASSRAGTSGSSVF.

The rearrangement uses TRBV18 and TRBJ1-3, with 8 bases matching TRBD1. CDR1 KGHSH and CDR2 LQKENI come from the germline V gene. Trimming cost V 2 bases and J 2 bases; bases outside gene matches: 8. The CDR3 is made up of 17 amino acids. As DNA, the CDR3 is TGTGCCAGCTCACCAGGGCAGGGGGCGTCCGCTGGAAACACCATATATTTT. Protein: CASSPGQGASAGNTIYF.

This chain joins TRBV28 and TRBJ2-7; perhaps TRBD1 as D (6 bases). The CDR3 covers 14 residues. The germline V gene has CDR1 MDHEN and CDR2 SYDVKM. V lost 6 bases and J lost 4, with 16 bases in between. The CDR3 DNA follows: TGTGCCAGCAGACCGCTCCGGACAGTTTACGAGCAGTACTTC. As protein: CASRPLRTVYEQYF.